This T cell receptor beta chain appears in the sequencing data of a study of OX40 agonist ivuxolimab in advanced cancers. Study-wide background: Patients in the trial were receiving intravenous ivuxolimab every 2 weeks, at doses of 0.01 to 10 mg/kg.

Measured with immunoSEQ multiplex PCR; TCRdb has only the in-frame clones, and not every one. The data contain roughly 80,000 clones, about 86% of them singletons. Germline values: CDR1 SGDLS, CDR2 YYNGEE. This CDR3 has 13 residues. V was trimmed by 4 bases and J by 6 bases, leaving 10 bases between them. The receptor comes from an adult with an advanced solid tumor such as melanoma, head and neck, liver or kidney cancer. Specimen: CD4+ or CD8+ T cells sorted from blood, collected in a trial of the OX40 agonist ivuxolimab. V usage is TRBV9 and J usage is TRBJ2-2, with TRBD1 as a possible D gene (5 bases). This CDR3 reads CASSPRQPGELFF. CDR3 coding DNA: TGTGCCAGCAGCCCCCGACAGCCCGGGGAGCTGTTTTTT.